Following are 5 T cell receptor beta chains from one sample sequenced in a study of blood T cell repertoires in COVID-19. Libraries were prepared by immunoSEQ multiplex PCR; TCRdb keeps only in-frame clonotypes and omits some of them. The data show approximately 170,000 clones, with under 90% seen just once and approximately 7.7% held by the top ten. The sample taken for sequencing was PBMCs or T cells enriched from blood (not recorded which). The origin of the receptors is a woman in her forties or fifties who had recovered from COVID-19.

The chain joins TRBV3-1 (or the pseudogene TRBV3-2) to TRBJ2-7, with 9 bases matching TRBD1. V dropped 3 bases and J dropped 4; count of bases not matched to a gene: 7. The CDR3 sequence is 15 residues long. Germline loops: CDR1 LGHDT, CDR2 YNNKEL (reference sequence). DNA for the CDR3: TGTGCCAGCAGCCAGCCGGGACAGGGATCGTACGAGCAGTACTTC. Translation: CASSQPGQGSYEQYF.

The V gene is TRBV5-6, the J gene TRBJ1-2; D is ambiguous. The CDR3 has 13 amino acids. CDR1 is SGHDT, CDR2 YYEEEE, per germline. The V and J ends lost 6 bases and 7 bases respectively, with 16 bases between them. In DNA, the CDR3 is TGTGCCAGCACCCCTAGAGGGTTCAGTGGCTACACCTTC. Translating it yields CASTPRGFSGYTF.

The rearrangement uses TRBV21-1 and TRBJ2-1; TRBD1, the table's D call, was not compared with the DNA. TRBV21-1 is labeled a pseudogene. The CDR3 contains 14 residues. The CDR3 region is CASSRPGGKDEQFF. For the CDR3, the DNA is TGTGCCAGCAGCAGGCCAGGGGGTAAGGATGAGCAGTTCTTC.

The CDR3 region is CASSTRGIQGETQYF. DNA of the CDR3: TGTGCCAGCAGTACCAGGGGGATTCAGGGAGAGACCCAGTACTTC. This sequence joins TRBV6-5 and TRBJ2-5, with 7 bases that match TRBD1. V dropped 5 bases and J dropped 4; count of bases not matched to a gene: 10. From germline, CDR1 is MNHEY and CDR2 SVGAGI. This CDR3 has 15 residues.

The CDR3 loop reads CASSRPSPAGVTGELFF. In nucleotides, the CDR3 is TGTGCCAGCAGTCGCCCCTCGCCCGCAGGGGTTACCGGGGAGCTGTTTTTT. The chain has TRBV6-2 or TRBV6-3 and TRBJ2-2, with D tentatively TRBD1 (6 bases). V was cut by 5 bases and J by 5 bases, with 21 bases left in between. Germline values: CDR1 MNHEY, CDR2 SVGEGT. The CDR3 totals 17 residues.